The rows below give T cell receptor beta chains drawn from one sample of a study of T cell responses to AZD1222 COVID-19 vaccine. The table came from immunoSEQ multiplex PCR; TCRdb's copy has only in-frame clones and leaves some out. The table lists around 80,000 clones, 70% to 90% of them singletons. The sample here was peripheral blood, taken 28 days after the second AZD1222 dose. All receptors come from an adult who received the AZD1222 COVID-19 vaccine. Both conserved end residues are part of each CDR3. The order of the fields is clone size, J gene, V gene, D gene, CDR3 DNA, CDR3 protein. A D gene is named only where the DNA matches it firmly. Rows may omit the clone size; those that give it use once, few, many or a size class.

abundance: -; j_gene: TRBJ1-2; v_gene: TRBV7-2; d_gene: -; CDR3nt: TGTGCCAGCAGCTTAGCGCCGGGGGATGGCTACACCTTC; CDR3aa: CASSLAPGDGYTF
abundance: medium-sized; j_gene: TRBJ2-3; v_gene: TRBV2; d_gene: -; CDR3nt: TGTGCCAGCAGTGAAGCGGGGGGACCCACAGATACGCAGTATTTT; CDR3aa: CASSEAGGPTDTQYF
abundance: -; j_gene: TRBJ2-7; v_gene: TRBV20-1; d_gene: TRBD1; CDR3nt: TGCAGTGCGGTACAGGGGTACGAGCAGTACTTC; CDR3aa: CSAVQGYEQYF
abundance: -; j_gene: TRBJ2-7; v_gene: TRBV24-1; d_gene: -; CDR3nt: TGTGCCACCAGTAACTCCTACGAGCAGTACTTC; CDR3aa: CATSNSYEQYF
abundance: -; j_gene: TRBJ2-1; v_gene: TRBV11-2; d_gene: -; CDR3nt: TGTGCCAGCAGCGTGGATAGCGTCACCTACAATGAGCAGTTCTTC; CDR3aa: CASSVDSVTYNEQFF
abundance: -; j_gene: TRBJ1-5; v_gene: TRBV4-2; d_gene: -; CDR3nt: TGTGCCAGCAGCCAAGCTGCCCGCAATCAGCCCCAGCATTTT; CDR3aa: CASSQAARNQPQHF
abundance: -; j_gene: TRBJ1-2; v_gene: TRBV11-2; d_gene: -; CDR3nt: TGTGCCAGCAGCCCACAGATCAACTATGGCTACACCTTC; CDR3aa: CASSPQINYGYTF
abundance: -; j_gene: TRBJ2-7; v_gene: TRBV9; d_gene: -; CDR3nt: TGTGCCAGCAGCGCCGGGAAGTCGACCTACGAGCAGTACTTC; CDR3aa: CASSAGKSTYEQYF
abundance: -; j_gene: TRBJ1-4; v_gene: TRBV6-5; d_gene: -; CDR3nt: TGTGCCAGCAGTCAGGGGATCTCTACTAATGAAAAACTGTTTTTT; CDR3aa: CASSQGISTNEKLFF
abundance: -; j_gene: TRBJ2-7; v_gene: TRBV19; d_gene: TRBD2; CDR3nt: TGTGCCAGTAGCCTTAGCGGGGTTCCTCCCCTATACGAGCAGTACTTC; CDR3aa: CASSLSGVPPLYEQYF
abundance: -; j_gene: TRBJ2-7; v_gene: TRBV7-9; d_gene: TRBD1; CDR3nt: TGTGCCAGCAGCTTAGAAGGGGGCCCCTACGAGCAGTACTTC; CDR3aa: CASSLEGGPYEQYF
abundance: -; j_gene: TRBJ2-3; v_gene: TRBV3-1/TRBV3-2; d_gene: TRBD2; CDR3nt: TGTGCCAGCAGCCGTGGACTAGTTATAGATACGCAGTATTTT; CDR3aa: CASSRGLVIDTQYF
abundance: once; j_gene: TRBJ1-2; v_gene: TRBV5-4; d_gene: -; CDR3nt: TGTGCCAGCAGCTTTGCAGGGAGAGCTAACTATGGCTACACCTTC; CDR3aa: CASSFAGRANYGYTF
abundance: once; j_gene: TRBJ2-2; v_gene: TRBV4-2; d_gene: TRBD2; CDR3nt: TGTGCCAGCAGCCAAGGTCTAGCGGGGGTTACCGGGGAGCTGTTTTTT; CDR3aa: CASSQGLAGVTGELFF
abundance: -; j_gene: TRBJ1-1; v_gene: TRBV6-4; d_gene: -; CDR3nt: TGTGCCAGCAGTGACTCGACGGGTGTGGCTTTCTTT; CDR3aa: CASSDSTGVAFF
abundance: -; j_gene: TRBJ2-1; v_gene: TRBV7-9; d_gene: -; CDR3nt: TGTGCCAGCAGCTTAGGCTCGGTTAATGAGCAGTTCTTC; CDR3aa: CASSLGSVNEQFF
abundance: -; j_gene: TRBJ1-3; v_gene: TRBV19; d_gene: -; CDR3nt: TGTGCCAGTTGCCGCGACAGCTTCTCTGGAAACACCATATATTTT; CDR3aa: CASCRDSFSGNTIYF
abundance: -; j_gene: TRBJ1-5; v_gene: TRBV6-5; d_gene: -; CDR3nt: TGTGCCAGCTCGGAATTTGACGGGGAGGATCAGCCCCAGCATTTT; CDR3aa: CASSEFDGEDQPQHF
abundance: -; j_gene: TRBJ2-7; v_gene: TRBV4-1; d_gene: TRBD1; CDR3nt: TGCGCCAGCAGCCAGCCGGGACAGGGGAGCTACGAGCAGTACTTC; CDR3aa: CASSQPGQGSYEQYF
abundance: once; j_gene: TRBJ1-5; v_gene: TRBV28; d_gene: -; CDR3nt: TGTGCCAGCAGGGAAGGGGTGGTATCGCCCCAGCATTTT; CDR3aa: CASREGVVSPQHF
abundance: -; j_gene: TRBJ1-1; v_gene: TRBV6-5; d_gene: -; CDR3nt: TGTGCCAGCAGTTACTCCGTCGGAAACACTGAAGCTTTCTTT; CDR3aa: CASSYSVGNTEAFF
abundance: -; j_gene: TRBJ2-2; v_gene: TRBV6-5; d_gene: -; CDR3nt: TGTGCCAGCGCCGTGGATCGACCGAACACCGGGGAGCTGTTTTTT; CDR3aa: CASAVDRPNTGELFF
abundance: -; j_gene: TRBJ1-4; v_gene: TRBV4-1; d_gene: TRBD1; CDR3nt: TGCGCCAGCAGCCCCACCGGGGGACAGGAACTTCTTCCTAATGAAAAACTGTTTTTT; CDR3aa: CASSPTGGQELLPNEKLFF
abundance: -; j_gene: TRBJ2-2; v_gene: TRBV27; d_gene: -; CDR3nt: TGTGCCAGCAGATTATCAGGGTACACCGGGGAGCTGTTTTTT; CDR3aa: CASRLSGYTGELFF
abundance: -; j_gene: TRBJ2-5; v_gene: TRBV3-1/TRBV3-2; d_gene: TRBD2; CDR3nt: TGTGCCAGCAGCCCCGGGGCGGGGGGGGCCGGAGAGACCCAGTACTTC; CDR3aa: CASSPGAGGAGETQYF
abundance: -; j_gene: TRBJ2-3; v_gene: TRBV11-2; d_gene: TRBD2; CDR3nt: TGTGCCAGCAGCAACCCGGGGACTAGCGGGGGGAGTACGCAGTATTTT; CDR3aa: CASSNPGTSGGSTQYF
abundance: -; j_gene: TRBJ1-4; v_gene: TRBV5-1; d_gene: -; CDR3nt: TGCGCCAGCAGCTTTATGACGGGAAATGAAAAACTGTTTTTT; CDR3aa: CASSFMTGNEKLFF
abundance: -; j_gene: TRBJ1-5; v_gene: TRBV18; d_gene: -; CDR3nt: TGTGCCAGCTCTCCCAATGACGGAGATCAGCCCCAGCATTTT; CDR3aa: CASSPNDGDQPQHF
abundance: -; j_gene: TRBJ2-6; v_gene: TRBV9; d_gene: TRBD1; CDR3nt: TGTGCCAGCAGCGTAGGCGGATCGTGGGACAGACTCTCTGGGGCCAACGTCCTGACTTTC; CDR3aa: CASSVGGSWDRLSGANVLTF
abundance: -; j_gene: TRBJ2-7; v_gene: TRBV27; d_gene: -; CDR3nt: TGTGCCAGCAGTCCCTCCCCTTTAGCGGCTAGCTCCTACGAGCAGTACTTC; CDR3aa: CASSPSPLAASSYEQYF
abundance: -; j_gene: TRBJ2-2; v_gene: TRBV19; d_gene: -; CDR3nt: TGTGCCAGTGCGAGGGCGGAGGTAACCGGGGAGCTGTTTTTT; CDR3aa: CASARAEVTGELFF
abundance: -; j_gene: TRBJ2-1; v_gene: TRBV29-1; d_gene: -; CDR3nt: TGCAGCGTTGTGGCAGCCGATAAAACCTACAATGAGCAGTTCTTC; CDR3aa: CSVVAADKTYNEQFF
abundance: -; j_gene: TRBJ2-3; v_gene: TRBV7-9; d_gene: -; CDR3nt: TGTGCCAGCAGCTTAGCCCCAACCGGGACAACTAGCACAGATACGCAGTATTTT; CDR3aa: CASSLAPTGTTSTDTQYF
abundance: -; j_gene: TRBJ1-5; v_gene: TRBV4-2; d_gene: -; CDR3nt: TGTGCCAGCAGTTTCGACGGATCATTGGATCAGCCCCAGCATTTT; CDR3aa: CASSFDGSLDQPQHF
abundance: -; j_gene: TRBJ2-2; v_gene: TRBV28; d_gene: -; CDR3nt: TGTGCCAGCAGTTTTTTTTTGGGGGGGAACACCGGGGAGCTGTTTTTT; CDR3aa: CASSFFLGGNTGELFF
abundance: -; j_gene: TRBJ1-1; v_gene: TRBV11-1; d_gene: -; CDR3nt: TGTGCCAGCAGCTCACAAACGACTGAAGCTTTCTTT; CDR3aa: CASSSQTTEAFF